The 18 T cell receptor beta chains listed next were all sequenced from one sample in a study of blood T cells in healthy people across ages. It was with a sample-barcoded 5' primer and a J-beta primer mix that a second PCR of about 6 to 12 cycles was run. Using its own MiXCR run on the 5' RACE reads, TCRdb lists one record per CDR3 protein. The table includes 650,000 to 700,000 distinct CDR3 sequences, about 30% detected once. Material: blood. The receptors derive from a woman older than 75 in good health.

This clonotype has at least ten counts. This sequence joins TRBV3-1 and TRBJ2-5; D is unclear. Trimming removed 6 bases at V and 5 bases at J, with 10 bases between. Germline V gives CDR1 LGHDT, CDR2 YNNKEL (reference sequence). The CDR3 runs 12 residues. CDR3 loop: CASSFPPETQYF. The CDR3, as DNA: TGTGCCAGCAGTTTCCCTCCCGAGACCCAGTACTTC.

This clonotype was observed a handful of times. This could be a read error, since a much larger clone is one nucleotide away. The chain recombines TRBV30 with TRBJ1-2; D ambiguous. V was clipped by 3 bases and J by 1 base, with 12 bases between them. The CDR3 has 14 residues. Looked up from germline, CDR1 is GTSNPN and CDR2 is SVGIG (reference sequence). CDR3 amino acids: CAWRPGRVNYGYTF. As DNA, the CDR3 is TGTGCCTGGAGGCCCGGCAGAGTTAACTATGGCTACACCTTC. The variable domain in full, with the rest retrieved from reference TRBV30 and TRBJ1-2, is SQTIHQWPATLVQPVGSPLSLECTVEGTSNPNLYWYRQAAGRGLQLLFYSVGIGQISSEVPQNLSASRPQDRQFILSSKKLLLSDSGFYLCAWRPGRVNYGYTFGSGTRLTVV.

V gene TRBV5-1 combines with J gene TRBJ1-1, with 7 bases lining up with TRBD1. This CDR3 region has 16 residues. Germline V gives CDR1 SGHRS, CDR2 YFSETQ. V lost 2 bases to trimming and J lost 0 bases; unmatched junction nucleotides: 7. CDR3 sequence (DNA): TGCGCCAGCAGCTTAGGATCGGGACAGATGAACACTGAAGCTTTCTTT. This gives the protein CASSLGSGQMNTEAFF. Using reference TRBV5-1 and TRBJ1-1 for the parts outside the CDR3, the full variable domain is KAGVTQTPRYLIKTRGQQVTLSCSPISGHRSVSWYQQTPGQGLQFLFEYFSETQRNKGNFPGRFSGRQFSNSRSEMNVSTLELGDSALYLCASSLGSGQMNTEAFFGQGTRLTVV.

At least ten counts were recorded for this clonotype. Here the CDR3 reads CASSGLAGEHNEQFF. CDR3 nucleotides: TGTGCCAGCTCTGGACTAGCGGGGGAACACAATGAGCAGTTCTTC. This chain joins TRBV7-9 and TRBJ2-1, with 13 nucleotides matching TRBD2. The CDR3 covers 15 residues. CDR1 is SEHNR and CDR2 is FQNEAQ in the germline V gene (reference sequence). Trimming removed 8 bases from V and 5 bases from J; junction bases left unmatched: 6.

For the CDR3, the DNA is TGCAGTGCTCCGATGATCACAGATACGCAGTATTTT. It encodes CSAPMITDTQYF. The genes are TRBV20-1 and TRBJ2-3; D ambiguous. Germline lookup yields CDR1 DFQATT and CDR2 SNEGSKA (reference sequence). The CDR3 covers 12 residues. V shed 5 bases and J shed 2 bases, with 8 bases lying between them.

This clonotype came up many times. The chain employs TRBV6-2 or TRBV6-3 and TRBJ2-4; 8 bases are a match to TRBD1. This CDR3 spans 15 amino acids. The germline V gene encodes CDR1 MNHEY and CDR2 SVGEGT. The V segment lost 5 bases and the J segment 3 bases; nucleotides outside the gene matches: 6. CDR3 bases: TGTGCCAGCAGTACTGAGACAGGGGTCAAAAACATTCAGTACTTC. It is translated as CASSTETGVKNIQYF.

Concerning this clonotype: A read error is possible here, since a much larger clone lies one base away. This chain connects TRBV27 to TRBJ2-3, with a weak D call TRBD2 (6 bases). Trimming shortened V by 5 bases and J by 8 bases, and 17 bases separated the two germline ends. The CDR3 consists of 14 residues. Germline V gene lookup returns CDR1 MNHEY and CDR2 SMNVEV (reference sequence). The CDR3 nucleotides read TGTGCCAGCAGTCTGGCCGGGACTTGGCGTACGCAGTATTTT. Protein: CASSLAGTWRTQYF.

In its sample, this clonotype was seen a few times. The rearrangement links TRBV12-3 or TRBV12-4 to TRBJ2-2, with TRBD1 as a possible D gene (6 bases). This CDR3 is built from 13 residues. V was pared by 7 bases and J by 5 bases, with 11 bases between. The chain's CDR3 is CASILRGTGELFF. DNA for the CDR3: TGTGCCAGCATCTTAAGGGGGACCGGGGAGCTGTTTTTT.

Only a few counts were recorded for this clonotype. CDR3 coding DNA: TGTGCCAGCAGCCCCTTTCAAGAGACCCAGTTCTTC. Protein product: CASSPFQETQFF. V is TRBV7-9 and J is TRBJ2-1; D is uncertain. Germline assignment: CDR1 SEHNR and CDR2 FQNEAQ (reference sequence). This CDR3 contains 12 residues. V shed 5 bases and J shed 13 bases, with 15 bases lying between them.

With regard to this clonotype: The junction does not match germline at one end; this may be a read error. The rearrangement links TRBV12-3 or TRBV12-4 to TRBJ1-5; D unclear. This CDR3 region has 12 residues. The CDR3 coding sequence is TGTGCCTGCAGTCCCACGGGTCAGCCCCAGCATTTT. Translated, it gives CACSPTGQPQHF.

This clonotype came up many times. V usage is TRBV20-1 and J usage is TRBJ2-7; 14 bases map to TRBD2. Per germline, CDR1 DFQATT and CDR2 SNEGSKA (reference sequence). J gave up 3 bases and V 0 bases, and 7 bases lay outside the gene matches. This CDR3 is built from 17 residues. The DNA for the CDR3 is TGCAGTGCTAGAGACCCGGGACTAGCGGGGGTATACTACGAGCAGTACTTC. Its translation is CSARDPGLAGVYYEQYF.

Remarks on this clonotype: One end of the junction fails to match germline, which may point to a read error. The genes are TRBV30 and TRBJ2-1, with 10 positions matching TRBD2. The CDR3 length is 15 residues. Germline values: CDR1 GTSNPN, CDR2 SVGIG (reference sequence). Written as DNA, the CDR3 is TGTGCCTGGAGCCCACCAGCGGGGGGGTACAATGAGCGGTTCTTC. It is translated as CAWSPPAGGYNERFF.

The sample holds many counts of this clonotype. The chain joins TRBV10-3 to TRBJ1-2; unclear D gene. Germline V CDR1 and CDR2: ENHRY, SYGVKD. V shed 0 bases and J shed 8 bases, with 10 bases lying between them. The CDR3 has 13 residues. CDR3 loop: CAISESWGYGYTF. The CDR3 bases are TGTGCCATCAGTGAGTCGTGGGGTTACGGCTACACCTTC.

This clonotype was recorded many times. The J gene is TRBJ2-3, the V gene TRBV20-1; D gene uncertain. Per germline, CDR1 DFQATT and CDR2 SNEGSKA (reference sequence). This CDR3 region has 13 residues. V lost 6 bases and J lost 0, with 10 bases in between. The CDR3 sequence is CSAKQRSTDTQYF. CDR3 nucleotides: TGCAGTGCCAAACAACGGAGCACAGATACGCAGTATTTT.

This clonotype was detected many times. The rearrangement links TRBV10-3 to TRBJ2-3; 7 bases line up with TRBD1. V was clipped by 0 bases and J by 0 bases; unmatched bases: 3. The CDR3 is 16 residues long. Germline V gene data show CDR1 as ENHRY and CDR2 as SYGVKD. CDR3 coding DNA: TGTGCCATCAGTGAGTCGGACAGGATGAGCACAGATACGCAGTATTTT. Its protein is CAISESDRMSTDTQYF.

About this clonotype itself: A much larger clone sits a single nucleotide away, making a read error possible. The rearrangement joins TRBV7-9 to TRBJ2-1; TRBD1 or TRBD2 may be the D gene (6 bases each). The assigned J gene may be wrong: the sequence end matches TRBJ2-7 better. The CDR3 sequence is 16 residues long. CDR1 SEHNR and CDR2 FQNEAQ come from the germline V gene (reference sequence). CDR3 protein: CASSQRGLGGYNEQYF. CDR3 nucleotides: TGTGCCAGCAGCCAACGGGGGCTCGGGGGCTACAATGAGCAGTACTTC.

Of note for this clonotype: This may be a read error, as it is one base from a much larger clone. The V call is TRBV28, the J call TRBJ2-3; D possibly corresponds to TRBD2 (5 bases). Germline V lookup: CDR1 MDHEN, CDR2 SYDVKM. This CDR3 has 11 residues. This CDR3 is CVSSGRDTQYF. DNA for the CDR3: TGTGTCAGCAGTGGGAGAGATACGCAGTATTTT. Complete variable domain (other parts from reference TRBV28 and TRBJ2-3): DVKVTQSSRYLVKRTGEKVFLECVQDMDHENMFWYRQDPGLGLRLIYFSYDVKMKEKGDIPEGYSVSREKKERFSLILESASTNQTSMYLCVSSGRDTQYFGPGTRLTVL.

As for this clonotype: Since a much larger clone is just one base distant, this may be a read error. The chain uses TRBV20-1 and TRBJ2-5; D unresolved. V lost 3 bases, J lost 9 bases, and 14 bases lay in between. The V gene's germline CDR1 is DFQATT and CDR2 SNEGSKA (reference sequence). This CDR3 region has 12 residues. In DNA form, the CDR3 reads TGCAGTGCTAGTGGGCCTGGCGAGGCCCAGTACTTC. It specifies CSASGPGEAQYF.